One T cell receptor beta chain is described in this entry. Its antigen is not yet known. The sample holds no much larger clone one base away, and base qualities are not on file. The sample has other DNA sequences that encode this CDR3 too. The method was the immunoSEQ multiplex PCR assay. Roughly 10^5 TCR templates per sample were assayed on the deep sequencing platform. Genomic DNA extracted from sorted T cells was used for TCRbeta CDR3 sequencing. The authors' analysis ran thus. The R programming language was used for the clonal analysis of the TCRbeta CDR3 data. Comparing unstimulated samples against CFSE-low samples taken after the reaction was how alloreactive CD4+ and CD8+ clones were defined. Regulatory or non-regulatory origin of alloreactive CD4+ clones was assigned by matching sequences to the sorted unstimulated Treg and non-Treg repertoires. Imported from immuneACCESS, the table was reduced by TCRdb to in-frame sequences with V and J called. These copies leave out some clones; in studies compared against another copy, an unresolved V gene accounts for under half, and the cause of the remainder is not known. V, J and clone size derive from that table, while D and trimming were established from the DNA sequence. Here the sample has around 100,000 clones; nearly 95% occur a single time. The ten largest make up more than 10% of the sample.

The entry originates in a study of siplizumab effects on memory and regulatory T cells (dated by TCRdb to between 2019 and 2020). About the study as a whole: The study examined how the anti-CD2 antibody siplizumab affects alloreactive T-cell subsets in allogeneic mixed lymphocyte reactions built from human PBMCs. Study-level results and caveats: Among mappable alloreactive CD4+ clones, an average Treg-derived fraction of 68.8% was observed with siplizumab, compared with around 28% in control reactions. A naive or memory phenotype could not be assigned to roughly 80-96% of proliferating CD4+ or CD8+ clones. Unstimulated naive T cells appeared more diverse than memory T cells, and naive cells seemed to contribute substantially to the alloresponse. Because sequences at frequencies below about 10^-5 were poorly captured, only a minor fraction of alloreactive clones could be mapped back to unstimulated subsets. No functional confirmation was obtained for the suppressive function of proliferating Tregs from siplizumab cultures. The cumulative frequency of alloreactive sequences that could be traced back to unstimulated CD4+ memory T cells was significantly reduced by siplizumab.

In the germline V gene, CDR1 corresponds to KGHSH and CDR2 to LQKENI. V loses 2 bases, J loses 0 bases, and the germline ends lie 1 base apart. The CDR3 covers 12 residues, taking in both the cysteine and the phenylalanine. Solely the CDR3 DNA is kept, with 36 bases framed from the first base. TCRbeta CDR3 sequencing was performed on sorted unstimulated T cells and on proliferating T cells recovered from mixed lymphocyte reactions. Fresh whole blood from fewer than 11 HLA-typed healthy donors served as the source for isolating PBMCs. Unstimulated CD4+ non-regulatory T cells were FACS-sorted to map the origin of alloreactive clones.

Material: non-Treg CD4+ T cells sorted from blood. What the cell subset or site label conveys for this sample: FACS-sorted unstimulated CD4+ non-regulatory T cells. This sequence uses TRBV18 and TRBJ2-5, with no confidently assigned D gene. This clonotype was obtained from a human donor in good health. This receptor has the CDR3 CASSPNQETQYF. The nucleotide sequence is TGTGCCAGCTCACCAAACCAAGAGACCCAGTACTTC.